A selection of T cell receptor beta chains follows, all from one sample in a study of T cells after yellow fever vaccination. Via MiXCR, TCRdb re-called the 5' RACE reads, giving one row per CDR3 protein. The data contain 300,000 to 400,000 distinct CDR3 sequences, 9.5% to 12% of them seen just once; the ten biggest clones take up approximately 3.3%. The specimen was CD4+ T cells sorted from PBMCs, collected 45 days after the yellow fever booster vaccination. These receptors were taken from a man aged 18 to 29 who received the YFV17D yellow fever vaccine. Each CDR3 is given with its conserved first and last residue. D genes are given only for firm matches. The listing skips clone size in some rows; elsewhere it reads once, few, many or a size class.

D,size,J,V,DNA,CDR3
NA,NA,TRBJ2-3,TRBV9,TGTGCCAGCAGCGTAGGACTAGGAGATACGCAGTATTTT,CASSVGLGDTQYF
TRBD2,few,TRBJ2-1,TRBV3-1,TGTGCCAGCAGTCCTAGCGGGGTTTACAATGAGCAGTTCTTC,CASSPSGVYNEQFF
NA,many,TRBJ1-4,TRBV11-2,TGTGCCAGCAGCTTGAGGGGTGCAACTAATGAAAAACTGTTTTTT,CASSLRGATNEKLFF
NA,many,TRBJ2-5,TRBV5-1,TGCGCCAGCAGCTTGGCCCCGGCGGGGGCAGGAGGAGAGACCCAGTACTTC,CASSLAPAGAGGETQYF
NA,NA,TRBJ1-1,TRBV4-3,TGCGCCAGCAGCCAAGCGGGACGTCCGAACACTGAAGCTTTCTTT,CASSQAGRPNTEAFF
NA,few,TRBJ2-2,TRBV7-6,TGTGCCAGCAGCCCCGGACAGCACTTCACCGGGGAGCTGTTTTTT,CASSPGQHFTGELFF
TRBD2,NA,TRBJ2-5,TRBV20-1,TGCAGTGCCCGGGGTAGCGGGGGCAGGTGGACCCAGTACTTC,CSARGSGGRWTQYF
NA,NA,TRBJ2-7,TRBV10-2,TGCGCCAGCAGTTTCCGGAACTCCTACGAGCAGTACTTC,CASSFRNSYEQYF
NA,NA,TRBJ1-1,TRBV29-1,TGCAGCGCCGCACGGGAAGGGGAAGCTTTCTTT,CSAAREGEAFF
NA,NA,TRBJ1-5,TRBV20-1,TGCAGTGCTAGCATTCAGGGGCGTGCTAGCAATCAGCCCCAGCATTTT,CSASIQGRASNQPQHF
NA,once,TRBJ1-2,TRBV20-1,TGCAGTGCTAGGACCAATAACTATTGCTACACCTTC,CSARTNNYCYTF
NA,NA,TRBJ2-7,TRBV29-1,TGCAGCGTTGCCGTGACAGTATCATCCGAGCAGTACTTC,CSVAVTVSSEQYF
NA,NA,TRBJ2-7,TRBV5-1,TGCGCCAGCAGCTTCTCTTCTGGGGGACTTACGCCCCCCTACGAGCAGTACTTC,CASSFSSGGLTPPYEQYF
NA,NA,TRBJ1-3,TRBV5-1,TGCGCCAGCAGCTCCGAGGGGTTCGGTGGAAACACCATATATTTT,CASSSEGFGGNTIYF
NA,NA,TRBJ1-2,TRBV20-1,TGCAGTGCCCCGGGGGGCTATTTTAACTATGGCTACACCTTC,CSAPGGYFNYGYTF
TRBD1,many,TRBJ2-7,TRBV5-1,TGCGCCAGCAGCCCATCAGGGACAGGGCGCTACGAGCAGTACTTC,CASSPSGTGRYEQYF
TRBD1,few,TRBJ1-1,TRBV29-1,TGCAGCGTGAAGGGGACAGCCCCTGAAGCTTTCTTT,CSVKGTAPEAFF
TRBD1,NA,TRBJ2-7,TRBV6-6,TGTGCCAGCAGTTACAGGACGCAGGGGGACGAGCAGTACTTC,CASSYRTQGDEQYF
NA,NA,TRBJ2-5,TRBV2,TGTGCCAGCACCGGACGGACCCAAGAGACCCAGTACTTC,CASTGRTQETQYF
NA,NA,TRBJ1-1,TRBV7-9,TGTGCCAGCAACCCGAGGGGGATAAACACTGAAGCTTTCTTT,CASNPRGINTEAFF
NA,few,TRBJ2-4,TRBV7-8,TGTGCCAGCAGCTTACTATCGGCACACCTGCAAAACATTCAGTACTTC,CASSLLSAHLQNIQYF
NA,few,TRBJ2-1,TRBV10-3,TGTGCCATCAGTGAAAAGACCTCCTACAATGAGCAGTTCTTC,CAISEKTSYNEQFF
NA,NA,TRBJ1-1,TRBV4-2,TGTGCCAGCAGCCAAGCCCCACAGGGGAACACTGAAGCTTTCTTT,CASSQAPQGNTEAFF
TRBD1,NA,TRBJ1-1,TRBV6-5,TGTGCCAGCACGCCGGTCCGACAGGGCACTGAAGCTTTCTTT,CASTPVRQGTEAFF
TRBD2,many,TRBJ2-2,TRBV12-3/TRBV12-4,TGTGCCAGCAGTTTAGGACTAGCTGCGAACACCGGGGAGCTGTTTTTT,CASSLGLAANTGELFF
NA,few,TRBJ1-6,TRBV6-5,TGTGCCAGCAGGGACAGAATTATGTCACCCCTCCACTTT,CASRDRIMSPLHF
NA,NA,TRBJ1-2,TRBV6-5,TGTGCCAGCAGTTACGGTCCTTACTATGGCTACACCTTC,CASSYGPYYGYTF
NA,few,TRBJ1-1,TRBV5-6,TGTGCCAGCAGGGGGGGGGCAGGGAACCCTGAAGCTTTCTTT,CASRGGAGNPEAFF
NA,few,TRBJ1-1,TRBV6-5,TGTGCCACCCAAATCCCCACTGAAGCTTTCTTT,CATQIPTEAFF
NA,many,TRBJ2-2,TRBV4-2,TGTGCCAGCAGTCAAGGACAGTTAAACACCGGGGAGCTGTTTTTT,CASSQGQLNTGELFF
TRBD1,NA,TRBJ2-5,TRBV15,TGTGCCACCAGCAGAAAGGGGGCTAGCAAAGGAGAGACCCAGTACTTC,CATSRKGASKGETQYF
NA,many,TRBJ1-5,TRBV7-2,TGTGCCAGCAGCTTAGGATTTGGAAATCAGCCCCAGCATTTT,CASSLGFGNQPQHF
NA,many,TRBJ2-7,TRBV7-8,TGTGCCAGCAGCCAGCACTACGAGCAGTACTTC,CASSQHYEQYF
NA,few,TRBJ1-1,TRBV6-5,TGTGCCAGCAGTTACTCGTCAGGGATGTACACTGAAGCTTTCTTT,CASSYSSGMYTEAFF
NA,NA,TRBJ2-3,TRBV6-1,TGTGCCAGCAGTGATATGACAGATACGCAGTATTTT,CASSDMTDTQYF
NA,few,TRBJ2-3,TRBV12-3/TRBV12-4,TGTGCCAGCAGTTTATACACCCAGAGCACAGATACGCAGTATTTT,CASSLYTQSTDTQYF
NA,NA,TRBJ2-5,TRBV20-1,TGCACCGCCGGCCTAACGAGGGAGACCCAGTACTTC,CTAGLTRETQYF
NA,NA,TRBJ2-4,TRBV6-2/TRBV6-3,TGTGCCAGCAGTTACGACGGCCCGATAGCCAAAAACATTCAGTACTTC,CASSYDGPIAKNIQYF
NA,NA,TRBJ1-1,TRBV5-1,TGCGCCAGCAGCGGGAGGACGGGGAACACTGAAGCTTTCTTT,CASSGRTGNTEAFF
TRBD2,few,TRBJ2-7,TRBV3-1,TGTGCCAGCAGCCAAGGGGCTAGCGGGGGCAACGAGCAGTACTTC,CASSQGASGGNEQYF
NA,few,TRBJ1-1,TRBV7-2,TGTGCCAGCAGCTTAGCTCTCAGGGACTATGAAGCTTTCTTT,CASSLALRDYEAFF
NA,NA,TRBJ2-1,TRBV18,TGTGCCAGCTCATCCTCCATCGGCCGCAATGAGCAGTTCTTC,CASSSSIGRNEQFF
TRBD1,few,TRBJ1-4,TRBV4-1,TGCGCCAGCAGCCAACCCCGGGACAGGGGGCTTCAACTGTTTTTT,CASSQPRDRGLQLFF
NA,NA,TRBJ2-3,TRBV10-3,TGTGCCATGTCTAGCACAGATACGCAGTATTTT,CAMSSTDTQYF
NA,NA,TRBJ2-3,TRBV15,TGTGCCACCAGCAGGGTAGCTGATACGCAGTATTTT,CATSRVADTQYF
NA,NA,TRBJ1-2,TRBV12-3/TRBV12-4,TGTGCCAGCAGTTTTCGGGTTGTTGGCTATGGCTACACCTTC,CASSFRVVGYGYTF
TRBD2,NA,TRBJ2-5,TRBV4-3,TGCGCCAGCAGCCGCGGACTAGCGGGGGGGCGGGGAGAGACCCAGTACTTC,CASSRGLAGGRGETQYF
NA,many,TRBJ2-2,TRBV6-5,TGTGCCAGCAGTTACTCGTTTGGACTGGATACATCCGGGGAGCTGTTTTTT,CASSYSFGLDTSGELFF
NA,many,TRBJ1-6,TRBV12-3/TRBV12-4,TGTGCCAGCACCCAACACAGGGTTTCACCCCTCCACTTT,CASTQHRVSPLHF
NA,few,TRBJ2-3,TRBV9,TGTGCCAGCAGCGTCCGAGGGGGGGGATACACAGATACGCAGTATTTT,CASSVRGGGYTDTQYF
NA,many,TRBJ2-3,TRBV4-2,TGTGCCAGCAGCCGTCCCCGCGCGAGCCAGGCATCAGATACGCAGTATTTT,CASSRPRASQASDTQYF